This T cell receptor (beta chain) came from a study of T cell repertoires in cytomegalovirus infection. The overall study: Indications of both CMV infection and matching HLA type were provided by public TCR beta signatures.

General study results and limits: Carriers of CMV plus the relevant HLA were identified by cumulative public TCR beta family frequency.

TCRdb passed the reads through MiXCR, listing each CDR3 protein once. Among fewer than 950,000 distinct CDR3 sequences listed, around a third were seen once. The V gene's germline CDR1 is LGHNA and CDR2 YNFKEQ. V lost 0 bases, J lost 2 bases, and 7 bases lay in between. The CDR3 is 15 residues long. Details on this clonotype: The antigen remains undetermined.

This chain links TRBV4-2 with TRBJ1-4, with D hard to call. The sequence derives from a human donor in good health (CMV status not recorded). Some clones in this sample may be carry-over from other donors' samples. The sequencing here drew on cultured CD8+ T cells from PBMCs, taken from culture after CMV antigen stimulation. The CDR3 spells CASSQDSDTNEKLFF. DNA of the CDR3: TGTGCCAGCAGCCAAGACTCGGACACTAATGAAAAACTGTTTTTT.